The 9 T cell receptor beta chains below come from one sample, sequenced in a study of tumor-infiltrating lymphocytes in primary liver carcinoma. A constant-region primer served to make TCR beta cDNA from about 0.5 ug total RNA. Libraries of TCR beta came from three nested multiplex PCR rounds with slightly modified ARM-PCR. Both of the initial two PCR rounds ran for approximately 11 cycles and employed TRBV1-TRBV30 forward primers alongside a C-beta reverse primer. TCRdb called the multiplex PCR reads again in MiXCR, with one record for every CDR3 protein. In the table there are fewer than 30,000 distinct CDR3 sequences, roughly 80% of which are singletons. Both RNA and DNA were isolated together from 20-30 mg of bulk tissue that had not been sorted. Sequenced input: liver tumor tissue from sampling region 3. Subset here: tumor region T3, left-lateral pole. The receptors were gathered from a man aged 35-49 years with primary liver carcinoma and hepatitis B virus infection.

Worth noting for this clonotype: Likely a read error: the CDR3 ends without its conserved phenylalanine or tryptophan. The rearrangement links TRBV14 to TRBJ2-1; D possibly corresponds to TRBD1 (6 bases). This CDR3 is built from 13 residues. Trimming stripped 4 bases from V and 12 bases from J, with 16 bases between. CDR1 is SGHDN and CDR2 is FVKESK in the germline V gene. CDR3 nucleotide sequence: TGTGCCAGCAGCCTCCGTACAGGGTGGGGGCAGTTCCTC. Translated: CASSLRTGWGQFL.

Remarks on this clonotype: A much larger clone is a single base away; this may be a read error. This chain connects TRBV5-8 to TRBJ1-5; TRBD1 matches at 7 bases. CDR3 length: 15 amino acids. The germline CDR1 and CDR2 sequences are SGHTS and YDEGEE. CDR3 sequence reads: CASGSLRGGNKPQHF. The CDR3 bases are TGTGCCAGCGGCTCCCTTCGAGGGGGCAATAAGCCCCAGCATTTT. Full variable domain (outside the CDR3, taken from reference TRBV5-8 and TRBJ1-5): EAGVTQSPTHLIKTRGQQATLRCSPISGHTSVYWYQQALGLGLQFLLWYDEGEERNRGNFPPRFSGRQFPNYSSELNVNALELEDSALYLCASGSLRGGNKPQHFGDGTRLSIL.

This clonotype was observed a single time. The missing conserved phenylalanine or tryptophan at the end of this CDR3 makes a read error likely. The chain couples TRBV6-1 to TRBJ2-1; the D is unclear. The CDR3 extends over 13 amino acids. Germline-derived CDR1 and CDR2 are MNHNS and SASEGT. The CDR3 loop reads CVSSEALSHEQFI. The CDR3 DNA follows: TGTGTCAGCAGTGAAGCCCTCAGTCATGAGCAGTTCATC.

As for this clonotype: A read error may produce the germline difference seen at one junction end. J is TRBJ2-3 and V is TRBV29-1; TRBD2 matches at 7 bases. This CDR3 is built from 15 residues. Per germline, CDR1 SQVTM and CDR2 ANQGSEA. For the CDR3, the DNA is TGCAGCGTGGGGGTGCGGGCGGGAGCTGAAGAAACGCAGTACTTT. This gives the protein CSVGVRAGAEETQYF.

In its sample, this clonotype was seen once. A read error is likely, as this CDR3 ends without the conserved phenylalanine or tryptophan. The V gene is TRBV11-2, the J gene TRBJ1-4; D remains ambiguous. The CDR3 contains 16 residues. Germline lookup yields CDR1 SGHAT and CDR2 FQNNGV. The chain's CDR3 is CASSKISGGTNEKLFS. CDR3 DNA: TGTGCAAGCAGCAAGATTTCAGGAGGAACAAATGAAAAACTGTTTTCT.

With regard to this clonotype: At one end, the junction sequence differs from germline, possibly due to a read error. The chain links TRBV6-5 to TRBJ2-5, with TRBD2 matching 15 bases. CDR1 is MNHEY and CDR2 is SVGAGI in the germline V gene. The CDR3 covers 17 residues. The CDR3 DNA follows: TGTGGCAGCAATTATTACGGGACTAGCGGGAGGTTTGAGACCCAGTACTTT. This translates into CGSNYYGTSGRFETQYF.

Remarks on this clonotype: Its ends do not fully match the called genes, so a read error is possible. The genes are TRBV12-3 or TRBV12-4 and TRBJ2-5; D unresolved. The CDR3 has 14 amino acids. CDR3 amino acids: CASSIPLYQETQCF. The CDR3 nucleotides read TGTGCCAGCAGTATCCCACTGTACCAAGAGACCCAGTGCTTT.

The sample holds one count of this clonotype. The chain uses TRBV11-2 and TRBJ2-1; 9 bases align to TRBD2. The CDR3 sequence is 16 residues long. Per the germline V gene, CDR1 is SGHAT and CDR2 is FQNNGV. CDR3 bases: TGTGCTGGCAGCTTAGAGCTCCTAGCGGGAAAGAATGAGCAGTTCTTC. It specifies CAGSLELLAGKNEQFF.

With regard to this clonotype: Sequence at one end of the junction differs from germline and may be a read error. The V and J genes are TRBV10-3 and TRBJ1-1; D remains unclear. The CDR3 totals 15 residues. From germline, CDR1 is ENHRY and CDR2 SYGVKD. The CDR3 loop reads CTISESEGETTEAFF. CDR3 nucleotides: TGTACCATCAGTGAATCGGAGGGAGAAACGACTGAAGCTTTCTTT.